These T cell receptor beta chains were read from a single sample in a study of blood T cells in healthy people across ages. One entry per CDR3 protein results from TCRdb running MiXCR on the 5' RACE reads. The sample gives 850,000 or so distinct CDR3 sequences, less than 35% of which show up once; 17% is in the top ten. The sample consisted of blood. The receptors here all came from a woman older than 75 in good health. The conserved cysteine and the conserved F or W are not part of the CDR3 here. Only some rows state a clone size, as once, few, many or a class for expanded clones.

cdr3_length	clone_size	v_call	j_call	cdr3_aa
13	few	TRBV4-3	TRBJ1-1	ASSQDRGGAREAF
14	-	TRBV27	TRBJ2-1	ASSITGIGGDNGQF
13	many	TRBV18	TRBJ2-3	ASSPRQGAGDTQY
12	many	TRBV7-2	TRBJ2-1	ASSTRTGYNEQF
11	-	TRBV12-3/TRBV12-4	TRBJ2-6	ASSTGHANVLT
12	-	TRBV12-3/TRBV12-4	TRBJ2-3	ASITRVGTDAEY
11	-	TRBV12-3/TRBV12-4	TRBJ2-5	ASSRMHGETQY
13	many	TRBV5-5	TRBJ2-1	ASSWTGKRNDEQF
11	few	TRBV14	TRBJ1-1	ASSWYENTEAF
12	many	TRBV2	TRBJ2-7	ASSEVGVLGEQY
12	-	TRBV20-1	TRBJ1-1	SASLQGRVTEAF
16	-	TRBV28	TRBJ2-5	ASSLGQGLLSYQETQY
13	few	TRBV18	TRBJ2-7	ASSPGTSSSYEQY